This T cell receptor (beta chain) stems from a study of siplizumab effects on memory and regulatory T cells. Overall study results and limits: Naive T cells appeared more varied than memory cells and looked like key alloresponse contributors.

Some clones are missing from TCRdb's copy, which holds only in-frame ones; the method was immunoSEQ multiplex PCR. This table has 85,000 to 130,000 clones, about 95% appearing once. Between the trimmed V and J ends, which lost 2 bases and 5 bases, there was a span of 12 bases. The CDR3 loop spans 14 amino acids. Germline assignment: CDR1 SEHNR and CDR2 FQNEAQ (reference sequence). A note on this clone: What it binds is not known.

The chain combines TRBV7-9 with TRBJ1-1, with D perhaps matching TRBD1 (5 bases). The receptor's source is a human donor in good health. The sample taken for sequencing was Tregs sorted from blood. This CDR3 reads CASSLFGGGTEAFF. CDR3 sequence (DNA): TGTGCCAGCAGCTTATTCGGGGGAGGGACTGAAGCTTTCTTT.